This entry concerns a single TCR beta chain. Germline CDR1 GTSNPN, CDR2 SVGIG (reference sequence). The CDR3 consists of 17 residues. With 4 bases clipped from V and 5 bases from J, the junction kept 19 bases outside the gene matches. This sample is part of a study of cytomegalovirus exposure and HLA in healthy donors. Healthy donors of bone marrow made up the group. PCR amplification relied on 60 Vbeta primers (plus 13 Jbeta primers). TCRdb's copy holds only in-frame clones and misses some; the assay was immunoSEQ multiplex PCR. The table shows about 160,000 clones, with roughly 83% occurring only once.

The TCR comes from a man aged 30 to 45 in good health and CMV-seronegative. The chain is built from TRBV30 and TRBJ2-5; 7 bases line up with TRBD2. The material sequenced was PBMCs. This CDR3 is CAWNGGVGAGVGETQYF. The CDR3 DNA follows: TGTGCCTGGAACGGTGGGGTTGGGGCGGGAGTAGGGGAGACCCAGTACTTC.